This T cell receptor (beta chain) was sequenced in a study of T cells in Graves' hyperthyroidism and ophthalmopathy. This clonotype was seen once. The antigen remains undetermined. Overall study findings and caveats: Most clonotypes that expanded in the thyroid above 0.001 also showed up in blood. Using 13 V-J features, a model discriminated ophthalmopathy from stable hyperthyroidism.

The definition of stable Graves' hyperthyroidism was no ophthalmopathy progression within 18 months. RNA transcripts provided the source from which TCR beta CDR3 regions were amplified. The TCR CDR3 was amplified in a first-round RT-PCR using the HTBI primer set. In TCRdb, the multiplex PCR reads were re-called with MiXCR into one record per CDR3 protein. In the table there are approximately 95,000 distinct CDR3 sequences, 35% to 45% of which are singletons. The source is a woman aged 25 to 39 with Graves' hyperthyroidism. The sequencing input was peripheral blood or thyroid tissue (not recorded which).

CDR3 in amino acids: CASSLAGTGGGTEAFF. In DNA form, the CDR3 reads TGTGCCAGCAGTTTAGCCGGGACAGGGGGCGGAACTGAAGCTTTCTTT. The gene calls are TRBV2 and TRBJ1-1; 12 bases map to TRBD1. The trim removed 5 bases at V and 5 bases at J, leaving 9 bases unmatched. The CDR3 consists of 16 residues. The germline V gene encodes CDR1 SNHLY and CDR2 FYNNEI.